The present TCR beta chain was sequenced within a study of T cells in localized non-small cell lung cancer. Profiled with immunoSEQ multiplex PCR; TCRdb holds only in-frame clones, not every one. The sample has approximately 26,000 clones; over 70% are singletons. Concerning this clone itself: The antigen is unknown.

Study-wide points: Higher T cell density in the blood was associated with longer overall survival, whereas higher adjacent-lung clonality associated with shorter survival. A median around 57 of the top 100 tumor clones appeared in adjacent lung. Among the tissues sampled, uninvolved adjacent lung had the highest T cell clonality, above tumor.

This CDR3 region has 15 residues. CDR1 is MNHNS and CDR2 is SASEGT in the germline V gene. With V trimmed by 4 bases and J by 2 bases, 1 base remained unmatched. The clonotype comes from a man aged 40 to 70 with stage III squamous cell lung carcinoma. Here the sequenced sample was peripheral blood, taken before any cancer treatment. This rearrangement joins TRBV6-1 to TRBJ2-1; 11 bases line up with TRBD2. Here the CDR3 DNA reads TGTGCCAGCAGTGGTAGCGGGGGGGCCTACAATGAGCAGTTCTTC. It specifies CASSGSGGAYNEQFF.